Below are 3 T cell receptor beta chains sequenced from a single sample in a study of lymphopenia after photon versus proton radiotherapy. Sequenced by immunoSEQ multiplex PCR; TCRdb stores in-frame clones only, minus some. The table has some 33,000 clones, approximately 87% seen once; the top ten hold around 6.5%. This specimen consisted of peripheral blood, obtained from a patient treated with photon-based radiotherapy. These receptors all come from a woman in her fifties or sixties with pancreatic cancer.

J is TRBJ2-7 and V is TRBV28, with 8 bases lining up with TRBD2. Germline V gene lookup returns CDR1 MDHEN and CDR2 SYDVKM. The CDR3 runs to 14 residues. The V segment lost 2 bases and the J segment 5 bases; nucleotides outside the gene matches: 5. CDR3 in DNA: TGTGCCAGCAGTTTAGGGACTAGGGTAGACGAGCAGTACTTC. Amino acid sequence: CASSLGTRVDEQYF.

The chain combines TRBV4-3 with TRBJ2-1, with D uncertain. Deletions cut 0 bases from V and 10 bases from J, with 10 bases between. Germline V CDR1 and CDR2: LGHNA, YSLEER. The CDR3 has 13 amino acids. Here the CDR3 reads CASSQESRPEQFF. In DNA, the CDR3 is TGCGCCAGCAGCCAAGAGTCTCGGCCGGAGCAGTTCTTC.

As to this clone: At the DNA level, this CDR3 is encoded by other sequences in the same sample as well. The J gene is TRBJ2-3, the V gene TRBV7-3, with 8 bases aligning to TRBD2. The germline V gene encodes CDR1 SGHTA and CDR2 FQGTGA. The length of the CDR3 is 15 residues. V lost 5 bases to trimming and J lost 2 bases; unmatched junction nucleotides: 6. In nucleotides, the CDR3 is TGTGCCAGCAGCCCCGGGGGGGGGCCCACAGATACGCAGTATTTT. Translating it yields CASSPGGGPTDTQYF. Drawing the rest from reference TRBV7-3 and TRBJ2-3, the complete variable domain is GAGVSQTPSNKVTEKGKYVELRCDPISGHTALYWYRQSLGQGPEFLIYFQGTGAADDSGLPNDRFFAVRPEGSVSTLKIQRTERGDSAVYLCASSPGGGPTDTQYFGPGTRLTVL.